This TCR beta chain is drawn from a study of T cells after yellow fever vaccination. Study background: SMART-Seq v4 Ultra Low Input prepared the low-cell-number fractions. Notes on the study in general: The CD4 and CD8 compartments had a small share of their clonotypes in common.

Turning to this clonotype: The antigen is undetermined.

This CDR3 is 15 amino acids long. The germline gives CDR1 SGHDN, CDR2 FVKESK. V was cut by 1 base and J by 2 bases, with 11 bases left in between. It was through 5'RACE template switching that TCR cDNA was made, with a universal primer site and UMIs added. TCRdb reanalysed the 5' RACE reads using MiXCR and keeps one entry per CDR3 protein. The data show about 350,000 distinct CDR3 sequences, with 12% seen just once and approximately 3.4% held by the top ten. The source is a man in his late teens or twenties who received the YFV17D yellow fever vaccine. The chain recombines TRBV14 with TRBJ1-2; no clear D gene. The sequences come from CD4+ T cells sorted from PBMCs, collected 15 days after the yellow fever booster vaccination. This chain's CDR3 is CASSQAGGGNYGYTF. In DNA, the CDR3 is TGTGCCAGCAGCCAAGCAGGCGGAGGAAACTATGGCTACACCTTC.